This T cell receptor beta chain was sequenced during a study of T-cell reconstitution after alpha-beta-depleted transplantation in children (dated by TCRdb to about 2016). The study in broad terms: Using TCR repertoire profiling, the study quantitatively followed how T-cell immune reconstitution unfolded in children after TCRalphabeta/CD19-depleted allogeneic hematopoietic cell transplantation.

Interpreted using the paper, the time point label stands for: day 60 (about 2 months) after transplantation. The treatment or condition label for this specimen denotes: allogeneic hematopoietic cell transplantation with graft depleted of TCRalphabeta T cells and CD19 B cells. The children who served as transplant recipients had been given grafts of TCRalphabeta/CD19-depleted allogeneic hematopoietic cells. Library construction relied on PCR. The run used an Illumina HiSeq 2500. To normalize quantification of the TCRbeta repertoire, the TCR libraries were built with molecular barcoding that relied on unique molecular identifiers. TCRdb reprocessed the public reads (quality trimming at Q25 with fastp, clone calling with MiXCR) and kept in-frame beta chains. Every CDR3 protein is listed once, alongside the most common genes and DNA of its rows. A total of tens of thousands of distinct CDR3 sequences appear in this sample, under 6% of them only once. In total, the top ten clones hold under 35% of the sample.

About this clonotype: Its antigen has not been determined. No much larger clone exists at a distance of one base, and base qualities are not known.

What the research found in general, with its limitations: Over the following months the frequencies of hyperexpanded clones went down, and after one year T-cell counts and TCRbeta diversity were mostly credited to newly produced T cells. The apparently early alphabetaT-cell count recovery about two months after transplant was reportedly dependent on only several hundred rapidly expanded clones derived from non-depleted graft cells. In some patients, the high TCRbeta diversity seen at day 60 was put down to recipient T cells and intrathymic progenitors that had survived conditioning.

Looking up the germline V gene yields CDR1 SGHRS and CDR2 YFSETQ. From cysteine to phenylalanine, the CDR3 is 13 amino acids long. Here the CDR3 DNA is all that survives: 39 bases in frame from base 1. Relative to germline, V is missing 5 bases and J is missing 4 bases, with 3 bases of the junction outside any gene match. This clonotype was sampled from a female patient between 2 and 15 years old who had a stem cell transplant for aplastic anemia, so the T cells may come from the graft donor. The sequence is built from TRBV5-1 and TRBJ2-5; 9 central nucleotides agree with TRBD1. The source material was PBMCs, mostly from graft donor cells, sampled 60 days after TCRalphabeta/CD19-depleted stem cell transplant. The sequenced DNA: TGCGCCAGCAGACTGGGACAGGGAGAGACCCAGTACTTC. The resulting protein is CASRLGQGETQYF.